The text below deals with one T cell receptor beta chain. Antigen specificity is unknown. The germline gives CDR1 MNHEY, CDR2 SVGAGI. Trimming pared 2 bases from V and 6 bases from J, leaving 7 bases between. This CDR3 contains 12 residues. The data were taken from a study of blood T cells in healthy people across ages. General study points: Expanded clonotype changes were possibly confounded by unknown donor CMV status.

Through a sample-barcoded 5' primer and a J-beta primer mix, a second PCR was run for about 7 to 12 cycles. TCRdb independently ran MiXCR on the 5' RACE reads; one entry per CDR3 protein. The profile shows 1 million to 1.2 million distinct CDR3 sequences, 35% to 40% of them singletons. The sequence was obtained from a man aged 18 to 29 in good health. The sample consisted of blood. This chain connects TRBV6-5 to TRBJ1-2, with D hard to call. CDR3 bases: TGTGCCAGCAGTTACGGGTCTCATGGCTACACCTTC. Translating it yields CASSYGSHGYTF.